This TCR beta chain was recovered during a study of blood T cell repertoires in COVID-19. V was shortened by 3 bases and J by 0 bases, with 4 bases between the two germline ends. The CDR3 length is 13 residues. CDR1 and CDR2 (germline): MGHDK, SYGVNS. The repertoire was sequenced with immunoSEQ multiplex PCR; TCRdb's copy has only in-frame clones and lacks some. The sample has some 130,000 clones, about 90% seen once; the top ten hold more than 3.5%. The sequence derives from a woman aged 55-69 years with acute or convalescent COVID-19. Sequencing was performed on peripheral blood. The V gene is TRBV25-1, the J gene TRBJ2-3; D call uncertain. CDR3 amino acids: CASSDRSTDTQYF. CDR3 in DNA: TGTGCCAGCAGTGACAGGAGCACAGATACGCAGTATTTT.